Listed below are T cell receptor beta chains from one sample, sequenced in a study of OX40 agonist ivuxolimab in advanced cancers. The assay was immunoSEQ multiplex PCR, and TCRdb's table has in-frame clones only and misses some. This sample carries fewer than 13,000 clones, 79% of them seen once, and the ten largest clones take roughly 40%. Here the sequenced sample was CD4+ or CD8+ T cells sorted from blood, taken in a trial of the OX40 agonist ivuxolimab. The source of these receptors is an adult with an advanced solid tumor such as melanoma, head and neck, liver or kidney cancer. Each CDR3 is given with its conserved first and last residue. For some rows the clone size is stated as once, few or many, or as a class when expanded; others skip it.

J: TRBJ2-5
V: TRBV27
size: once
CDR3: CASSFSLRETQYF

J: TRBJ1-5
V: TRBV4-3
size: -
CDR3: CASSQEVGDSNQPQHF

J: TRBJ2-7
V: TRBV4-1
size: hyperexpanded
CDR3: CASSQGMGGTDEQYF

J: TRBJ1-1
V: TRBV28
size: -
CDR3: CASSFQGAKTEAFF

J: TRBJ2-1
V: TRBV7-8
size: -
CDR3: CASAREWDEQFF

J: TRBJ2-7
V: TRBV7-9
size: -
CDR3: CASSPRDRGEQYF

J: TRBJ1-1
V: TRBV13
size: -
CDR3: CASSFGVMNTEAFF

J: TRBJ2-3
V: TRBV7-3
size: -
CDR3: CASSLMALDTQYF

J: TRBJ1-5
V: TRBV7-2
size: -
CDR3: CASSLVDRANQPQHF

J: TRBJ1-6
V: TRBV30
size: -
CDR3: CAWSSGVNSPLHF

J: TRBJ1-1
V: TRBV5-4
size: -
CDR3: CASSKPGRLNTEAFF

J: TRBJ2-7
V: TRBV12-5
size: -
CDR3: CASGPGHGNDYEQYF

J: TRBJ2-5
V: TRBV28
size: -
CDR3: CASTNNRESQETQYF

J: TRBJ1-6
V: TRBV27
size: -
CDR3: CASSLSPPLNSPLHF

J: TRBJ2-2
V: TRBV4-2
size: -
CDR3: CASSQDLPGGQVGELFF

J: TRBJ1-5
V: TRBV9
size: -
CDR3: CASSYGTDDQPQHF

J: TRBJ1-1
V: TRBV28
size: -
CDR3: CASSSTGEGYAEAFF

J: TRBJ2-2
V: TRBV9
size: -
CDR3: CASSVAGSTVGELFF

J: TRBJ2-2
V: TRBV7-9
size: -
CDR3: CAGGRYANTGELFF

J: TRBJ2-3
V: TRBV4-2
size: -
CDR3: CASSSMLAGGPNFDTQYF

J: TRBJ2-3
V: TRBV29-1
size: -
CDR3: CSVDGVSSTDTQYF

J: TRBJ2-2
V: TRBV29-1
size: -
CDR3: CSVEDQGWAGELFF

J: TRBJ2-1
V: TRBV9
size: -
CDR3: CASSVDVGDRVYNEQFF

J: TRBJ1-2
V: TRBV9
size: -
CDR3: CASSVATGRQGYGYTF

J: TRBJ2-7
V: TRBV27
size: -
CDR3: CASSLSRASEQYF

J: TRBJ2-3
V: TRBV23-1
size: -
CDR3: CASHGAKGTAGTDTQYF

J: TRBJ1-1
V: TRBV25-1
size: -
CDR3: CASKQGNTEAFF

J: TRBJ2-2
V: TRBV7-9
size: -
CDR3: CASSPRGGVFF

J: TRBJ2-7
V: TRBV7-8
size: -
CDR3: CASSFGEAGEYEQYF

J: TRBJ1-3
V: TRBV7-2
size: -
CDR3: CASFGRGSSGNTIYF

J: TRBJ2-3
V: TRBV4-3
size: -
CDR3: CASSQDPTLAPSTDTQYF